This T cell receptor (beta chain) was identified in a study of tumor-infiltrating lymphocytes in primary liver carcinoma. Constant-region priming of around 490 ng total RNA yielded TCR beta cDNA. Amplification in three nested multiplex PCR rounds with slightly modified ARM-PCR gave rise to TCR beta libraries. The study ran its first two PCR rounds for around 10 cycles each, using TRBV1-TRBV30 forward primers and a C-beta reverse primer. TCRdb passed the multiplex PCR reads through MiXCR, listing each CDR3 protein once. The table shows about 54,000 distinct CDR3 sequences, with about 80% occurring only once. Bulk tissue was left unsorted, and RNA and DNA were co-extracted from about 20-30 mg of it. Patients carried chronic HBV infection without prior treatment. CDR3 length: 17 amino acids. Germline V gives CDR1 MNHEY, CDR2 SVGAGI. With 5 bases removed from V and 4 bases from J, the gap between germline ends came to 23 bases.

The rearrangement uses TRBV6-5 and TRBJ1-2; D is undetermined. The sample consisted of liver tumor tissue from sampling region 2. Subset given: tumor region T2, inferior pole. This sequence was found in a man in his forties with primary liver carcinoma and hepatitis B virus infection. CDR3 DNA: TGTGCCAGCAGTCCTCGGTATCCAGAGGGTACATTCTATGGCTACACCTTC. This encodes CASSPRYPEGTFYGYTF.